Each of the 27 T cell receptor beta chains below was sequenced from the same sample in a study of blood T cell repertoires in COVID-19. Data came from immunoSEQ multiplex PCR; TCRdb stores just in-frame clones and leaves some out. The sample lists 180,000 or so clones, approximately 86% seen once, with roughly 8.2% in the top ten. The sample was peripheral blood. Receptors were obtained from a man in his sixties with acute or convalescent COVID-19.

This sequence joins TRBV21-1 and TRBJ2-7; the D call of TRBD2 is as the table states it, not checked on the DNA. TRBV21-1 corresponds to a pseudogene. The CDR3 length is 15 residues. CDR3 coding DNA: TGTGCCAGCAGCAAAACCGGGAGCGGGAGGAACGAGCAGTACTTC. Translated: CASSKTGSGRNEQYF.

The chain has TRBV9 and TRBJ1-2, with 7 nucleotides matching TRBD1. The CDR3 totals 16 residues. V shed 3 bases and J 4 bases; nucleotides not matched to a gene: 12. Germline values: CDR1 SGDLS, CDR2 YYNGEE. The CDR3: CASSALSGQSFYGYTF. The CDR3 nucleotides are TGTGCCAGCAGCGCCCTCTCGGGACAGAGCTTCTATGGCTACACCTTC.

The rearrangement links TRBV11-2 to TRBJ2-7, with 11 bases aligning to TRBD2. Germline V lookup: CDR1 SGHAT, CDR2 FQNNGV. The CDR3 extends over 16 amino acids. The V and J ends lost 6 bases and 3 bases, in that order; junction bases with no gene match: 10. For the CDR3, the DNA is TGTGCCAGCAGTCCCGGACTAGCGGGTCCCTTCTACGAGCAGTACTTC. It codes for CASSPGLAGPFYEQYF. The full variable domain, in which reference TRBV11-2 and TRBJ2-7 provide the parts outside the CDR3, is EAGVAQSPRYKIIEKRQSVAFWCNPISGHATLYWYQQILGQGPKLLIQFQNNGVVDDSQLPKDRFSAERLKGVDSTLKIQPAKLEDSAVYLCASSPGLAGPFYEQYFGPGTRLTVT.

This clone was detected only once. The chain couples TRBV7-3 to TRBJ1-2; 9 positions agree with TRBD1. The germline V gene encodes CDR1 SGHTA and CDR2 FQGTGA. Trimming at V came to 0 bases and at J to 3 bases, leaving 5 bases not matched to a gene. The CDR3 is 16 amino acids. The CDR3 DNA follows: TGTGCCAGCAGCTTAACTGGGACAGGGAGTTACTATGGCTACACCTTC. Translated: CASSLTGTGSYYGYTF. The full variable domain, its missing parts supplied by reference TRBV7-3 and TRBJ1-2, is GAGVSQTPSNKVTEKGKYVELRCDPISGHTALYWYRQSLGQGPEFLIYFQGTGAADDSGLPNDRFFAVRPEGSVSTLKIQRTERGDSAVYLCASSLTGTGSYYGYTFGSGTRLTVV.

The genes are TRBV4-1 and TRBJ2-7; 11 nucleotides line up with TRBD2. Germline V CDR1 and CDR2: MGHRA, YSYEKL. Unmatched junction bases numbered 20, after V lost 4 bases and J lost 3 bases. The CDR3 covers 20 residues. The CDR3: CASSPRPGLADLRGFYEQYF. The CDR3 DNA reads TGCGCCAGCAGCCCCAGACCGGGACTAGCGGATCTTAGGGGCTTCTACGAGCAGTACTTC.

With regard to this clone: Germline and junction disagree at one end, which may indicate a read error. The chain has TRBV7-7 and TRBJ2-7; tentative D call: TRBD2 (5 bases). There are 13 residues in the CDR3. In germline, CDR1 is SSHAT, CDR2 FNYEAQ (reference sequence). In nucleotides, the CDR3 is TGTGCTAGCAGCCCCGGGGATTCCTACGAGCAGTACTTC. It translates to CASSPGDSYEQYF.

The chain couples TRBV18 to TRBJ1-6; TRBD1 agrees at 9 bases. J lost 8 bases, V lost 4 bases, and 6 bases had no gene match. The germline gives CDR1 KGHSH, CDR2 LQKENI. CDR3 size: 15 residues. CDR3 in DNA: TGTGCCAGCTCACTCGACAGGGGGAATGATTCACCCCTCCACTTT. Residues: CASSLDRGNDSPLHF.

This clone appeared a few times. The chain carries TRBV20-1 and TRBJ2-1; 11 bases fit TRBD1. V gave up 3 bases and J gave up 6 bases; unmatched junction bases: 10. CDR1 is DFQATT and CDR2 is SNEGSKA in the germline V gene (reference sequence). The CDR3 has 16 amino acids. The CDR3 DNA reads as TGCAGTGCTAGTATTGGGACAGGGGGATATTTCAATGAGCAGTTCTTC. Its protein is CSASIGTGGYFNEQFF.

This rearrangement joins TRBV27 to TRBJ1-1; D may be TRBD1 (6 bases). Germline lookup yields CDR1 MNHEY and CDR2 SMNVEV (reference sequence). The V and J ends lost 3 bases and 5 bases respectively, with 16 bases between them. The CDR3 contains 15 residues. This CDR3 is CASSFAGTSRTEAFF. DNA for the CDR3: TGTGCCAGCAGTTTCGCCGGGACATCAAGGACTGAAGCTTTCTTT.

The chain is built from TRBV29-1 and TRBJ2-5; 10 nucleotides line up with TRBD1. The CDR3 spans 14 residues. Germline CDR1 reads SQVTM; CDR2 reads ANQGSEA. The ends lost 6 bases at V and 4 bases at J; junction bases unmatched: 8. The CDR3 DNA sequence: TGCAGCGTCGTCGACAGGGGGCGGCGAGAGACCCAGTACTTC. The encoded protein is CSVVDRGRRETQYF.

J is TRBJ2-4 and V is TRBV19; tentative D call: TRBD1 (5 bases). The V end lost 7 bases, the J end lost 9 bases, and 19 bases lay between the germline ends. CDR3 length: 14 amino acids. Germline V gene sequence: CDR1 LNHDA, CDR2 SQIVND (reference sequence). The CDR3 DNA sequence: TGTGCCAGTAAGGACGGGCAGGGTTATGGCATTCAGTACTTC. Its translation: CASKDGQGYGIQYF.

CDR3 amino acids: CASGTSGSYEQYF. The CDR3 bases are TGTGCCAGCGGGACTAGCGGGTCATACGAGCAGTACTTC. The J gene is TRBJ2-7, the V gene TRBV2; 12 bases line up with TRBD2. Germline V gives CDR1 SNHLY, CDR2 FYNNEI. This CDR3 is 13 amino acids long. With V trimmed by 8 bases and J by 4 bases, 3 bases remained unmatched.

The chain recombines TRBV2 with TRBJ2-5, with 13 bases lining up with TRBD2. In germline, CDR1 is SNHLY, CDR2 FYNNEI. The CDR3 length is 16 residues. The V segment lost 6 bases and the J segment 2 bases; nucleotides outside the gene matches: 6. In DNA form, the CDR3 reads TGTGCCAGCAGCGCCCCGACTAGCGGGAGGCAAGAGACCCAGTACTTC. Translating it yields CASSAPTSGRQETQYF.

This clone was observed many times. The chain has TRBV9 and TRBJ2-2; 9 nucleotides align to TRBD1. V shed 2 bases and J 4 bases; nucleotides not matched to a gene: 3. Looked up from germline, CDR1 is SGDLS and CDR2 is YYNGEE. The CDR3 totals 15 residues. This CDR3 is CASSVETGGTGELFF. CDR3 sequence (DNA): TGTGCCAGCAGCGTCGAGACAGGGGGCACCGGGGAGCTGTTTTTT. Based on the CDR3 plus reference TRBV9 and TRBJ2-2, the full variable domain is DSGVTQTPKHLITATGQRVTLRCSPRSGDLSVYWYQQSLDQGLQFLIQYYNGEERAKGNILERFSAQQFPDLHSELNLSSLELGDSALYFCASSVETGGTGELFFGEGSRLTVL.

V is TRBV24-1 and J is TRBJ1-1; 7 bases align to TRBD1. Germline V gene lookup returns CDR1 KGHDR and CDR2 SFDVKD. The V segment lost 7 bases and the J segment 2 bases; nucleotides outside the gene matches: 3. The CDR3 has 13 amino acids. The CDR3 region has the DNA TGTGCCACCAGGGGACAGACTAACACTGAAGCTTTCTTT. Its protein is CATRGQTNTEAFF.

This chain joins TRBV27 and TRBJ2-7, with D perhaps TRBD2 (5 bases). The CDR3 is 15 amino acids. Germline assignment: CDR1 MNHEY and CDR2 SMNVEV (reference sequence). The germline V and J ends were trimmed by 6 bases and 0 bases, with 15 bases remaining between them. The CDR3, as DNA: TGTGCCAGCAGACACTTCGGAGGCAACTCCTACGAGCAGTACTTC. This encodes CASRHFGGNSYEQYF.

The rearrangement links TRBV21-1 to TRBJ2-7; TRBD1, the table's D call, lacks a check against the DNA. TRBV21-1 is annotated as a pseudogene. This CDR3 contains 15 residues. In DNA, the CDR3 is TGTGCCAGCAGCTCCGGGACAGGGGTTTCCTACGAGCAGTACTTC. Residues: CASSSGTGVSYEQYF.

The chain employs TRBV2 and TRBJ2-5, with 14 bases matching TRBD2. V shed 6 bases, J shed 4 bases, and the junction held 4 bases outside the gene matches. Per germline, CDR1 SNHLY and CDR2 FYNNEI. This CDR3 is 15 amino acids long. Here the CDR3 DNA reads TGTGCCAGCAGGGCTGGGACTAGCGGGAGAGAGACCCAGTACTTC. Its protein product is CASRAGTSGRETQYF.

CDR3 sequence: CAWDNRGGYTF. CDR3 nucleotides: TGTGCCTGGGATAACAGGGGTGGCTACACCTTC. V usage is TRBV30 and J usage is TRBJ1-2; 7 bases map to TRBD1. The CDR3 loop spans 11 amino acids. The germline V gene has CDR1 GTSNPN and CDR2 SVGIG (reference sequence). After removal of 5 bases from V and 7 bases from J, the junction contained 4 bases not matched to a gene.

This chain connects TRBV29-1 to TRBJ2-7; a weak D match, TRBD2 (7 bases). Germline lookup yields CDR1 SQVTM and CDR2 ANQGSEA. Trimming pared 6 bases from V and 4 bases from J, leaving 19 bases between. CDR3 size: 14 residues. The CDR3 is CSVRGPGHKYEQYF. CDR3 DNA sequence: TGCAGCGTGCGGGGGCCGGGACATAAGTACGAGCAGTACTTC.

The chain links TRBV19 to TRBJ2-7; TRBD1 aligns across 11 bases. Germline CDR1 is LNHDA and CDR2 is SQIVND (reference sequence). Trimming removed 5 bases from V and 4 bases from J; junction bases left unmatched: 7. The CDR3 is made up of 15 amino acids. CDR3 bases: TGTGCCAGTAGTTCCTGGACAGGGGGCGGTTACGAGCAGTACTTC. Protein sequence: CASSSWTGGGYEQYF.

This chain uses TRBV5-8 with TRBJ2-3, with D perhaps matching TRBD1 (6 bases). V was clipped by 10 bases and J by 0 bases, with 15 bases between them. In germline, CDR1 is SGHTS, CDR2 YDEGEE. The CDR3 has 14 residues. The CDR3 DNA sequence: TGTGCCGTCCGTTACAGGGTTAGCACAGATACGCAGTATTTT. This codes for CAVRYRVSTDTQYF.

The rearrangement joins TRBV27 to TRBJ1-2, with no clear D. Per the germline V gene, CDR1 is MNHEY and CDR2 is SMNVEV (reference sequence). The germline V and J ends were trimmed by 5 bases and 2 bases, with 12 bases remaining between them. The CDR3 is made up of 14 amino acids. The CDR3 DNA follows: TGTGCCAGCAGTCGAGAGGGAACAAACTATGGCTACACCTTC. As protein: CASSREGTNYGYTF.

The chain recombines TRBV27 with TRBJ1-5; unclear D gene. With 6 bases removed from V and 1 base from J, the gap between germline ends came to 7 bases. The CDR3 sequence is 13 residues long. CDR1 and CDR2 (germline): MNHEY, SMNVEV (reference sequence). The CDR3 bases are TGTGCCAGCAGCCAACGGAGCAATCAGCCCCAGCATTTT. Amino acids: CASSQRSNQPQHF.

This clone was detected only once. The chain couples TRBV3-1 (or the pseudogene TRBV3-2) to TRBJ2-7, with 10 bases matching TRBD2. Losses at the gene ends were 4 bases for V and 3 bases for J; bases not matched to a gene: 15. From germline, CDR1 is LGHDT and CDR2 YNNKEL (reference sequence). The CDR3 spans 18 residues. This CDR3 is CASSPWISGLADLYEQYF. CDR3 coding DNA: TGTGCCAGCAGCCCTTGGATTTCAGGACTAGCGGATCTCTACGAGCAGTACTTC.

CDR3 sequence: CASSKPGSSYEQYF. The CDR3 region has the DNA TGTGCCAGCAGCAAACCAGGGTCCTCCTACGAGCAGTACTTC. V usage is TRBV21-1 and J usage is TRBJ2-7; the D call in the table, TRBD1, was not verified against the DNA. TRBV21-1 is labeled a pseudogene. The CDR3 length is 14 residues.

This chain's CDR3 is CASSPRDRGRLSGNTIYF. DNA of the CDR3: TGTGCCAGCTCACCACGCGACAGGGGGCGACTCTCTGGAAACACCATATATTTT. The J gene is TRBJ1-3, the V gene TRBV18, with TRBD1 identical over 10 bases. J gave up 0 bases and V 1 base, and 6 bases lay outside the gene matches. The CDR3 has 18 residues. The germline gives CDR1 KGHSH, CDR2 LQKENI.